The source of this T cell receptor beta chain is a study of preoperative IRX-2 immunotherapy in early breast cancer (dated by TCRdb to about 2019). A note on this clone: Its binding antigen is unknown. No much larger clonotype is one base removed from it; base qualities were not supplied.

Library method: the immunoSEQ multiplex PCR assay. The immuneACCESS repertoire file appears here via TCRdb, limited to in-frame rearrangements. These files lack a portion of the clones; in checked studies, under half of the deficit traces to unresolved V genes, and the cause of the others is not known. The sample profile shows 34,000 or so clones; roughly four fifths of them were found once. Around 2.5% of the sample is held by the ten biggest clonotypes. Trimming costs V 2 bases and J 2 bases, and their ends lie 18 bases apart. The CDR3 sequence holds 18 residues, the cysteine and phenylalanine included. CDR3 DNA is the only sequence kept; it has 54 bases, read in frame from the first base. CDR1 and CDR2 (KGHSH, LQKENI) derive from the germline V gene. In light of the paper, this sample's treatment or condition label describes: preoperative locoregional IRX-2 cytokine immunotherapy. The samples were obtained from a phase Ib study that tested preoperative, locoregional IRX-2 cytokine immunotherapy designed to prime immune responses. Donors were patients with early-stage breast cancer who received IRX-2 before surgery.

This sequence was found in a human donor with breast cancer. This receptor chain uses TRBV18 and TRBJ2-2; possibly the D gene is TRBD2, per 6 matching bases. The material was lymph node tissue, obtained from a patient treated with IRX-2 immunotherapy. The encoded CDR3 is CASSPYPLLAGNTGELFF. The DNA sequence is as follows: TGTGCCAGCTCACCATACCCTTTACTAGCCGGTAACACCGGGGAGCTGTTTTTT. Full variable domain (CDR3 extended with the reference TRBV18 and TRBJ2-2 proteins): NAGVMQNPRHLVRRRGQEARLRCSPMKGHSHVYWYRQLPEEGLKFMVYLQKENIIDESGMPKERFSAEFPKEGPSILRIQQVVRGDSAAYFCASSPYPLLAGNTGELFFGEGSRLTVL.